The 2 T cell receptor beta chains in this list originate from one sample, sequenced in a study of CD8 T cells in Susac syndrome. Reverse transcription of about 0.45 to 1 ug RNA used random hexamers. TCRdb independently ran MiXCR on the immunoSEQ multiplex PCR reads; one entry per CDR3 protein. This table has hundreds of thousands of distinct CDR3 sequences, approximately 85% appearing once. Source material: CD8+ T cells from PBMCs. The receptors derive from a human donor with multiple sclerosis.

This chain joins TRBV5-4 and TRBJ2-7; no clear D. V lost 4 bases to trimming and J lost 6 bases, with 14 bases between them. The CDR3 totals 13 residues. Germline-derived CDR1 and CDR2 are SGHNT and YYREEE (reference sequence). The CDR3 spells CASSVGPVAEQYF. In DNA form, the CDR3 reads TGTGCCAGCAGCGTGGGCCCTGTCGCCGAGCAGTACTTC.

This sequence joins TRBV6-1 and TRBJ1-5; 8 bases map to TRBD1. The germline V gene has CDR1 MNHNS and CDR2 SASEGT. The CDR3 has 16 residues. Trimming took 5 bases from V and 7 from J; bases not matched to a gene: 13. The CDR3 DNA sequence: TGTGCCAGCAGTAAGGCGGACAGGGTGTTGGAACAGCCCCAGCATTTT. Protein product: CASSKADRVLEQPQHF.